The source of this T cell receptor beta chain is a study of T cell repertoires in cytomegalovirus infection (dated by TCRdb to between 2018 and 2021). Concerning the study at large: The HLA type of each donor mattered for the analysis, because public TCR beta signatures pointed to carriage of CMV infection along with the matching HLA type.

Sequencing was carried out with an Illumina HiSeq 1500. TCRdb reanalyzed the raw reads on its own, using fastp at Q25 for trimming and MiXCR for clone calling, and kept in-frame beta chains. Rows with one shared CDR3 protein collapse into an entry with the most common genes and DNA. The sample data list fewer than 350,000 distinct CDR3 sequences, and more than 8% of these were observed just once. The ten largest account for around 4.1% of the sample. What the work shows at the level of the full study, not this receptor alone: Cumulative frequency of public TCR beta family members discriminated carriers of CMV infection plus the relevant HLA type in this cohort and an independent approximately 400-donor cohort. The ex vivo response was dominated by HLA-C-restricted CMV-specific TCR beta clonotypes, which also provided the single most frequent clonotype in two of eight donors.

The CDR3 runs 13 amino acids, cysteine and phenylalanine included. Only the CDR3 part of the read is kept: 39 bases, read in frame from the first base. V was cut back by 2 bases and J by 5 bases, leaving a gap of 9 bases between them. CDR1 is given as SGHTA and CDR2 as FQGNSA, both from the germline V gene. This clonotype was seen more than once but under ten times. The specificity of this receptor is unknown. There are no base qualities to consult, and no much larger clone falls within one base. Recombination connected TRBV7-2 to TRBJ1-2; no confident D gene assignment can be made. This TCR derives from a human donor in good health (CMV status not recorded). Some clones in this sample may be carry-over from other donors' samples. What was sequenced was PBMCs. The nucleotides are TGTGCCAGCAGCTTATCGACAATGTATGGCTACACCTTC. It is translated as CASSLSTMYGYTF.